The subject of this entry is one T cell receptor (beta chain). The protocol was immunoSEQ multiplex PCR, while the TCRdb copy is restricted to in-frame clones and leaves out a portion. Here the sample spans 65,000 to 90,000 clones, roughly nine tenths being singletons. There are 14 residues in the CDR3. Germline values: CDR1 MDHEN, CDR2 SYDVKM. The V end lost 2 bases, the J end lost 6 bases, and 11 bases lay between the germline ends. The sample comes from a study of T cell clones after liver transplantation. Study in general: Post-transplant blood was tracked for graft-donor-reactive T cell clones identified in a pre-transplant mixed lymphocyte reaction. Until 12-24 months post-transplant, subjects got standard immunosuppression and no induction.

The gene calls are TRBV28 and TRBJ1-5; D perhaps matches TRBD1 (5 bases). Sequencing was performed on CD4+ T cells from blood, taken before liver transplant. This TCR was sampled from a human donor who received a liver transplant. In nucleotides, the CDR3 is TGTGCCAGCAGTTTACGGGGCAGTACTCAGCCCCAGCATTTT. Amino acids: CASSLRGSTQPQHF.